One T cell receptor (beta chain) is described in this entry. Sequencing used immunoSEQ multiplex PCR; TCRdb keeps in-frame clones, though not all of them. Of more than 55,000 clones in the sample, approximately 89% are singletons; the top ten hold around 4.5%. This sample stems from a study of technical replicates of blood from a handful of donors. V dropped 3 bases and J dropped 4; count of bases not matched to a gene: 4. The CDR3 spans 15 residues. CDR1 is SGHNT and CDR2 is YENEEA in the germline V gene. This chain joins TRBV11-3 and TRBJ2-2, with 8 positions matching TRBD2. Source material: PBMCs. This clonotype was sampled from a human donor in good health. Some clones in this sample may be carry-over from other donors' samples. CDR3 sequence (DNA): TGTGCCAGCAGCTTTTATCGGGAGGGCACCGGGGAGCTGTTTTTT. This gives the protein CASSFYREGTGELFF.